This T cell receptor (beta chain) emerged from a study of neurological immune-mediated disorders. This clonotype occurred once. Germline V gene data show CDR1 as SEHNR and CDR2 as FQNEAQ (reference sequence). J was trimmed by 3 bases and V by 7 bases; bases with no gene match: 12. The CDR3 covers 15 residues. TCRdb redid the calling of the 5' RACE reads with MiXCR, one entry per CDR3 protein. The sample has 64,000 or so distinct CDR3 sequences, about 10% seen once; the top ten hold more than 9%. Time point meaning: longitudinal time-point 1 (baseline). This chain links TRBV7-9 with TRBJ2-7; 7 nucleotides line up with TRBD1. The material sequenced was PBMCs. The receptor comes from a man aged 25 to 45 in good health. The DNA of the CDR3 is TGTGCCAGCACTTATTACGGGACAGATCTCTACGAGCAGTACTTC. Its translation: CASTYYGTDLYEQYF. Filled out from reference TRBV7-9 and TRBJ2-7, the complete variable domain reads DTGVSQNPRHKITKRGQNVTFRCDPISEHNRLYWYRQTLGQGPEFLTYFQNEAQLEKSRLLSDRFSAERPKGSFSTLEIQRTEQGDSAMYLCASTYYGTDLYEQYFGPGTRLTVT.